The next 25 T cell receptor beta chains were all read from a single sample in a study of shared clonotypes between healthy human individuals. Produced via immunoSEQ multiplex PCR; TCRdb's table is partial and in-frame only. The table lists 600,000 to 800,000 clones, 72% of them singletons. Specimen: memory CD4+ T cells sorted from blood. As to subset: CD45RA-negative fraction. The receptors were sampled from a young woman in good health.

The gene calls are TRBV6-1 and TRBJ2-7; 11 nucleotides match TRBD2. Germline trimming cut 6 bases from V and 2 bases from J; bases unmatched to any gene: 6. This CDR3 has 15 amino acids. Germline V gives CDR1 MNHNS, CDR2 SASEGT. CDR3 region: CASRLSGRGTYEQYF. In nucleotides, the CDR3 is TGTGCCAGCAGACTTAGCGGGAGGGGGACCTACGAGCAGTACTTC.

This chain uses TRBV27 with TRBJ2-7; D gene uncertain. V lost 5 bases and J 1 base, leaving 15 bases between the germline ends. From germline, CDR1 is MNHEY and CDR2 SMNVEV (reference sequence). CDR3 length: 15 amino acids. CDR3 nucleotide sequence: TGTGCCAGCAGTCGTGACGGTCTAGGATCCTACGAGCAGTACTTC. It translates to CASSRDGLGSYEQYF.

The CDR3, as DNA: TGTGCCAGCAGTTTCACTAGCGGGAGGTTGTTCAATGAGCAGTTCTTC. It is translated as CASSFTSGRLFNEQFF. The rearrangement joins TRBV28 to TRBJ2-1, with TRBD2 matching over 12 bases. Germline CDR1 and CDR2: MDHEN and SYDVKM. J gave up 6 bases and V 3 bases, and 6 bases lay outside the gene matches. CDR3 length equals 16 residues.

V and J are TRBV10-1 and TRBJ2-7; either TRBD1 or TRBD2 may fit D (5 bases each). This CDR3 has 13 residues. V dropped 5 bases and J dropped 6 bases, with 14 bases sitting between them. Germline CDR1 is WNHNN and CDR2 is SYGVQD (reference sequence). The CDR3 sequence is CASSNDKRGEQYF. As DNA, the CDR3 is TGCGCCAGCAGTAACGACAAGAGGGGCGAGCAGTACTTC.

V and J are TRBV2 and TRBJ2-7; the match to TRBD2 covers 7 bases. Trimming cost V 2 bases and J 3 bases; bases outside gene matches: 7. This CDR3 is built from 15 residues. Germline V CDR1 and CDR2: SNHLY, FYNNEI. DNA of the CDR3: TGTGCCAGCAGTGAACGTACTAGCGCTTTCTACGAGCAGTACTTC. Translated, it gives CASSERTSAFYEQYF.

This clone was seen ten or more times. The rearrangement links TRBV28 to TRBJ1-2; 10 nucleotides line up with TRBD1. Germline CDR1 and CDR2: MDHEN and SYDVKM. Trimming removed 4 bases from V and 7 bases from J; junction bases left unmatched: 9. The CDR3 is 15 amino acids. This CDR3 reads CASSYVRQGASGYTF. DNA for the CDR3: TGTGCCAGCAGTTACGTGAGACAGGGGGCCTCTGGCTACACCTTC.

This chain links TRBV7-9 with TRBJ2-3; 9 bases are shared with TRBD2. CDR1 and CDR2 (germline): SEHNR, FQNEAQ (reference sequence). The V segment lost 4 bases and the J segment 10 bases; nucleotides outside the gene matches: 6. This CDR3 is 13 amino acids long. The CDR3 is CASSSWTSEPQYF. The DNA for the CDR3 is TGTGCCAGCAGCTCCTGGACTAGCGAGCCGCAGTATTTT.

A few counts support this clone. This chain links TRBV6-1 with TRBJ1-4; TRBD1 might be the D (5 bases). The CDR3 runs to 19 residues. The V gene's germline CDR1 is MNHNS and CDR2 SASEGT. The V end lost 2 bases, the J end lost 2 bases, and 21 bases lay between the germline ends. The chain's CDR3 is CASSEYLGKRGDTNEKLFF. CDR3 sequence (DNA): TGTGCCAGCAGTGAATATCTCGGGAAAAGGGGTGACACTAATGAAAAACTGTTTTTT.

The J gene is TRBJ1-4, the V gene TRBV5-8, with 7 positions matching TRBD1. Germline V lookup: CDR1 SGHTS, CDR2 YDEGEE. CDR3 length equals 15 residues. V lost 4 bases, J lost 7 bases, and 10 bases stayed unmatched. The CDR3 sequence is CASSHDRARGEKLFF. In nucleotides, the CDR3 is TGTGCCAGCAGCCACGACAGGGCCCGGGGTGAAAAACTGTTTTTT.

CDR3 coding DNA: TGTGCCTGGACGGGGCAGGGGAGCAATCAGCCCCAGCATTTT. Translating gives CAWTGQGSNQPQHF. The rearrangement uses TRBV30 and TRBJ1-5; a possible D gene is TRBD1 (6 bases). Germline V CDR1 and CDR2: GTSNPN, SVGIG (reference sequence). This CDR3 comprises 14 residues. With 4 bases removed from V and 1 base from J, the gap between germline ends came to 11 bases.

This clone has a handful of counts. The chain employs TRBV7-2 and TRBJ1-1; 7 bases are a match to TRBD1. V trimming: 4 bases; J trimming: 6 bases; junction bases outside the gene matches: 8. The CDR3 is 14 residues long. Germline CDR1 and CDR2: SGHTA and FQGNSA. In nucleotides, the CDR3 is TGTGCCAGCAGCTCCCAACGGGACAGCTCTGAAGCTTTCTTT. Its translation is CASSSQRDSSEAFF.

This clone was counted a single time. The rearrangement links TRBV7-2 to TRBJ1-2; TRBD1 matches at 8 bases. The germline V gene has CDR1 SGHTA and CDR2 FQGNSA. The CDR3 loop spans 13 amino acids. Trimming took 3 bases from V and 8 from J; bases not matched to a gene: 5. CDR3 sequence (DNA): TGTGCCAGCAGCTTGTCTGGGACAGGAGGCTACACCTTC. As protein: CASSLSGTGGYTF.

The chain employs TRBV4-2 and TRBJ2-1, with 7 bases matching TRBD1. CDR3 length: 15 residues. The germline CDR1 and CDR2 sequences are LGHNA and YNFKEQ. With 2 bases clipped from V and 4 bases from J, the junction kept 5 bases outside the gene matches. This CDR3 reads CASSQLPGQYNEQFF. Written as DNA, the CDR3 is TGTGCCAGCAGCCAATTACCGGGACAGTACAATGAGCAGTTCTTC.

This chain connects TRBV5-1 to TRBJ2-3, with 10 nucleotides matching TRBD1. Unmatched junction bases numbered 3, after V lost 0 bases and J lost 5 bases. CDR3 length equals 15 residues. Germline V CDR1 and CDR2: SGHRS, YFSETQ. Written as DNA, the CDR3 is TGCGCCAGCAGCTTGGGACAGGGGGCGGTAGATACGCAGTATTTT. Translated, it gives CASSLGQGAVDTQYF.

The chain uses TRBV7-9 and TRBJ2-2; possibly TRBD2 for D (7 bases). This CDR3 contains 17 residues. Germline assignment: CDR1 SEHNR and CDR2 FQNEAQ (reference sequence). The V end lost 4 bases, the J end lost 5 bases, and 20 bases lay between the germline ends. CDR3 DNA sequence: TGTGCCAGCAGCTCGGGGGCGAGCGGGATAATTACCGGGGAGCTGTTTTTT. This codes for CASSSGASGIITGELFF. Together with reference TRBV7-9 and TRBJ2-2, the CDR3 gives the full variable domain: DTGVSQNPRHKITKRGQNVTFRCDPISEHNRLYWYRQTLGQGPEFLTYFQNEAQLEKSRLLSDRFSAERPKGSFSTLEIQRTEQGDSAMYLCASSSGASGIITGELFFGEGSRLTVL.

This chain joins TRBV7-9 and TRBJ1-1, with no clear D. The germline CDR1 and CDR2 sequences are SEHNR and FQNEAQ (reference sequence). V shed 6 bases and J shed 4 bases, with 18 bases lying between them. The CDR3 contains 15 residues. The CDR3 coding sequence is TGTGCCAGCAGTTACACATGGGTAGGCCTCACTGAAGCTTTCTTT. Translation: CASSYTWVGLTEAFF.

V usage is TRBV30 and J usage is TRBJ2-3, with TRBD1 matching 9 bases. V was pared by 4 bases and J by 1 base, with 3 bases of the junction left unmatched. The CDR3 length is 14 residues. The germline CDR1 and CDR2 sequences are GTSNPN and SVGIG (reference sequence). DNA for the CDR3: TGTGCCTGGAACAGGGGGCTTGGCACAGATACGCAGTATTTT. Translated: CAWNRGLGTDTQYF.

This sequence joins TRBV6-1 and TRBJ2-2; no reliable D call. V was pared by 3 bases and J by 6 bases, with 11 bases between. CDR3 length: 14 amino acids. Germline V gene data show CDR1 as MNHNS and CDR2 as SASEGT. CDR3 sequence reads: CASSEGIVAGELFF. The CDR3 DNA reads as TGTGCCAGCAGTGAGGGTATCGTGGCCGGGGAGCTGTTTTTT.

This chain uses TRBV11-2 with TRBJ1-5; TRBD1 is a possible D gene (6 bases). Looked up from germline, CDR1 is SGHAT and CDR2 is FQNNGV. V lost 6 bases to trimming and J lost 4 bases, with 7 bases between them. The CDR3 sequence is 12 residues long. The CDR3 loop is CASRQGNQPQHF. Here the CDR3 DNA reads TGTGCCAGCAGACAGGGAAATCAGCCCCAGCATTTT.

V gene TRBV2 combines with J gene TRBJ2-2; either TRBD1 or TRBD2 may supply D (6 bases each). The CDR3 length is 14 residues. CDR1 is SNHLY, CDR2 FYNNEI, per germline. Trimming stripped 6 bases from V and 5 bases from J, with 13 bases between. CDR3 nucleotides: TGTGCCAGCAGGGGGGGCCTGAAGACCGGGGAGCTGTTTTTT. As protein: CASRGGLKTGELFF. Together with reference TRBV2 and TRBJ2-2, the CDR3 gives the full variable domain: EPEVTQTPSHQVTQMGQEVILRCVPISNHLYFYWYRQILGQKVEFLVSFYNNEISEKSEIFDDQFSVERPDGSNFTLKIRSTKLEDSAMYFCASRGGLKTGELFFGEGSRLTVL.

CDR3 sequence reads: CASSLMTGFGNYGYTF. The DNA for the CDR3 is TGTGCCAGTAGTCTAATGACAGGTTTTGGGAACTATGGCTACACCTTC. This chain joins TRBV19 and TRBJ1-2, with D possibly being TRBD1 (6 bases). The CDR3 loop spans 16 amino acids. Trimming took 5 bases from V and 2 from J, leaving 18 bases between them. CDR1 LNHDA and CDR2 SQIVND come from the germline V gene (reference sequence). Using reference TRBV19 and TRBJ1-2 for the parts outside the CDR3, the full variable domain is DGGITQSPKYLFRKEGQNVTLSCEQNLNHDAMYWYRQDPGQGLRLIYYSQIVNDFQKGDIAEGYSVSREKKESFPLTVTSAQKNPTAFYLCASSLMTGFGNYGYTFGSGTRLTVV.

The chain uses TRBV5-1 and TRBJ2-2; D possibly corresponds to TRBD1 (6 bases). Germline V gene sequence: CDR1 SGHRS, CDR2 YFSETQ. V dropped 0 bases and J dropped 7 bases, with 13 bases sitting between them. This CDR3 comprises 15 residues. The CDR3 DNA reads TGCGCCAGCAGCTTGGATCCAGGGGTTATCGGGGAGCTGTTTTTT. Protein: CASSLDPGVIGELFF.

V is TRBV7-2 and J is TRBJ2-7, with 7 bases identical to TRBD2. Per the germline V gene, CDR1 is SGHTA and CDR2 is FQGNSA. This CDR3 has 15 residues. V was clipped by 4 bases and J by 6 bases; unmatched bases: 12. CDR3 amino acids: CASSWSRGRRAEQYF. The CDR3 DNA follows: TGTGCCAGCAGCTGGTCTCGCGGGAGACGCGCCGAGCAGTACTTC.

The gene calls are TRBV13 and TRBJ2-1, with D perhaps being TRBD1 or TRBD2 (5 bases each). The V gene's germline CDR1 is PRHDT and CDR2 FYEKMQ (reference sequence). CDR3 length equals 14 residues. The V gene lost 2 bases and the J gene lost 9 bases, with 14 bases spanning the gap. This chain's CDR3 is CASSLLQEEGEQFF. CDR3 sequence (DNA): TGTGCCAGCAGCTTACTACAGGAAGAGGGTGAGCAGTTCTTC.

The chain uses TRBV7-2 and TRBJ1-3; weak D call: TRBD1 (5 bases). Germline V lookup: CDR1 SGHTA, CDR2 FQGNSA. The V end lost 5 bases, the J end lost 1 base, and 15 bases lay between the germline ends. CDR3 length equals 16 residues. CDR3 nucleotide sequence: TGTGCCAGCAGCCCATGGACATTAGGGTCTGGAAACACCATATATTTT. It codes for CASSPWTLGSGNTIYF.